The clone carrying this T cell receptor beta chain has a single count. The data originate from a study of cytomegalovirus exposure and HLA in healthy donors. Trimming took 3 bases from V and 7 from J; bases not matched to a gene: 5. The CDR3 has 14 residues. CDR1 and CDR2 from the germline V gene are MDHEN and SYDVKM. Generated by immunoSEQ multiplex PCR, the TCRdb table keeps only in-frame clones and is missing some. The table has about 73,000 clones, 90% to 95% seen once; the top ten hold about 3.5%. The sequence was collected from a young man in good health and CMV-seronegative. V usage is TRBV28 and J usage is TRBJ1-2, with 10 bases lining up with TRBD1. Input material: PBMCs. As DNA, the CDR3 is TGTGCCAGCAGTTTGGGGACAGGGGACGGTGGCTACACCTTC. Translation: CASSLGTGDGGYTF.